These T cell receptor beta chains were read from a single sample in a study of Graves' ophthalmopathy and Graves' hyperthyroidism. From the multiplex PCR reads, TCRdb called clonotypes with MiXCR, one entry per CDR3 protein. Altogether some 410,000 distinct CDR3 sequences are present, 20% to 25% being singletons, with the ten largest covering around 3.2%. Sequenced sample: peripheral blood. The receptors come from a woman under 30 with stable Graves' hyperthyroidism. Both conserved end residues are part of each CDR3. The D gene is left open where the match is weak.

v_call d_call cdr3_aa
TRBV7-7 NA CASSLGPFTGELFF
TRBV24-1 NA CATSSGVALQETQYF
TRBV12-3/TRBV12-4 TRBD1 CASRSGGLTEAFF
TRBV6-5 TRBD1 CASSYGTGMGNSPLHF
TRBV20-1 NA CSARPPGRSNEQYF
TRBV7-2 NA CASSLHQGNNQPQHF
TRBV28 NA CASRDGGYQETQYF
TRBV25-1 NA CASSEFRGNGELFF
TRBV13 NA CASSLGLGLEETQYF
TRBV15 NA CATSGTVNTEAFF
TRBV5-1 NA CASRQTEGNYGYTF
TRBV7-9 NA CASSTTYRGKRETQYF
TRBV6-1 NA CASSALTGTTTYEQYF
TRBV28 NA CASSGRSRSSYEQYF
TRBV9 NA CASSVSSNTEAFF
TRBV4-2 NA CASSQDWDTTYEQYF
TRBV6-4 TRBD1 CASSETGGSNQPQHF